This record covers a single T cell receptor beta chain. Its antigen is unknown. Nothing much larger sits one base from this clone, and base qualities are not available. The sample's time point, from its label and the paper: about 28 days (+/-7) after the second vaccine dose. Because spike-specific TCR depth and breadth did not differ between the two schedules, AZD1222 recipients who got a second dose at roughly 4 weeks were pooled with those who got a second dose at roughly 12 weeks. Vaccinee samples came from UK trials COV001 and COV002, including a single-blind randomized controlled phase 2/3 trial of AZD1222 (ChAdOx1 nCoV-19) in healthy adults. Trial participant PBMC samples were collected at day 0 and day 28 after the second dose for TCRbeta chain sequencing. This record comes from a study of T cell responses to AZD1222 COVID-19 vaccine listed by TCRdb under 2021. General notes on the study: A total of roughly 240 trial participants underwent TCR sequencing, of whom some 210 received two doses of AZD1222 and about 25 received two doses of the MenACWY control vaccine. Trial participants were enrolled by age into subgroups of 18-55, 56-69 and 70-plus years, and around 150, 28 and 57 TCR-sequenced participants, respectively, were included in these subgroups. The paper as a whole reports these results and caveats: The 56-69-year group was small, and its depth increase did not reach significance, likely because of low power. CD4 TCRs associated with the vaccine covered the entire spike protein, and the dominant responses were in regions 160-218 and 743-854. Spike-specific TCR breadth and depth rose significantly after two AZD1222 doses compared with day 0 and with MenACWY recipients. Conclusions about previously exposed vaccinees were limited because only six AZD1222 recipients were SARS-CoV-2 seropositive at baseline. Because no day 14 peak-response samples were available, repertoires were characterized only after the peak T cell response. Reportedly, almost half of the unique spike-specific TCRs recognized epitopes lying outside the regions that are mutated in the B.1.351 and B.1.1.7 variants. Most participants were white British and females outnumbered males, and the authors suggested that clonal diversity may have been underestimated.

The CDR3 regions of human TCRbeta chains were subjected to immunosequencing. The paper's data handling went like this. TCRs in the repertoires were matched against a reference library of SARS-CoV-2-specific TCRs that had been generated with the MIRA antigen-specificity platform. Breadth meant the fraction of unique TCRs that were SARS-CoV-2-associated, whereas depth meant the fraction of total T cells that were SARS-CoV-2-associated. Each spike-specific TCR was assigned to its reactive spike region and to a CD4 or CD8 class using the MIRA data. Log10-transformed breadth and depth values were compared by one-way ANOVA with Sidak's multiple comparisons tests. This is the immuneACCESS table as TCRdb keeps it, with only in-frame sequences that have V and J called. A part of the clones is gone; compared with another copy, unresolved V genes explain less than half, and the rest is unexplained. That table furnishes V, J and clone size, whereas the DNA furnished D and trimming. The sample profile shows approximately 200,000 clones; 93% of them were found once. The ten largest clones add up to 1% of the sample.

Germline trimming amounts to 0 bases on V and 4 bases on J, with 8 as the count of junction bases outside the gene matches. The germline V gene (reference sequence) provides CDR1 SGHNT and CDR2 YYREEE. The CDR3 runs 16 residues from the cysteine to the phenylalanine. CDR3 DNA is the only sequence kept; it has 48 bases, read in frame from the first base. Rearrangement joined TRBV5-4 to TRBJ2-3; the central 7 bases match TRBD1. This TCR was sampled from an adult who received the AZD1222 COVID-19 vaccine. Source: peripheral blood, taken 28 days after the second AZD1222 dose. The DNA is TGTGCCAGCAGCTTGGCCAAAAGGGGGCAGGCAGATACGCAGTATTTT. Translated, it gives CASSLAKRGQADTQYF.